The 17 T cell receptor beta chains in this list originate from one sample, sequenced in a study of blood T cell repertoires in COVID-19. The repertoire was sequenced with immunoSEQ multiplex PCR; TCRdb's copy has only in-frame clones and lacks some. The table lists 250,000 or so clones, over 90% of them singletons. Input material: peripheral blood. These receptors came from a man aged 30 to 45 with COVID-19, enrolled during active disease.

The genes are TRBV9 and TRBJ2-7; the match to TRBD1 covers 9 bases. The CDR3 is 17 residues long. Germline V gives CDR1 SGDLS, CDR2 YYNGEE. The V segment lost 2 bases and the J segment 6 bases; nucleotides outside the gene matches: 15. The CDR3 DNA sequence: TGTGCCAGCAGCGTGGCCCCTACCGGGACAGGGTTCCCCGAGCAGTACTTC. Its protein is CASSVAPTGTGFPEQYF.

The rearrangement links TRBV7-6 to TRBJ2-1, with 7 bases that match TRBD2. Germline CDR1 SGHVS, CDR2 FNYEAQ. The V and J ends lost 5 bases and 3 bases, in that order; junction bases with no gene match: 13. The CDR3 extends over 17 amino acids. The CDR3, as DNA: TGTGCCAGCAGCGGTTGGACTAGAAGAGTCCTCTACAATGAGCAGTTCTTC. It yields the protein CASSGWTRRVLYNEQFF.

The chain employs TRBV7-2 and TRBJ1-6; D may be TRBD1 (5 bases). CDR1 and CDR2 (germline): SGHTA, FQGNSA. V was shortened by 5 bases and J by 10 bases, with 21 bases between the two germline ends. The CDR3 has 16 amino acids. Written as DNA, the CDR3 is TGTGCCAGCAGCGCAAGGGTCGGGGGGTTAGGATCACCCCTCCACTTT. Amino acid sequence: CASSARVGGLGSPLHF.

The chain couples TRBV20-1 to TRBJ2-7; D is possibly TRBD2 (6 bases). The CDR3 is 11 residues long. Germline CDR1 is DFQATT and CDR2 is SNEGSKA (reference sequence). CDR3 amino acids: CSAGRIAEQYF. CDR3 in DNA: TGCAGCGCGGGACGAATTGCCGAGCAGTACTTC.

This clone was observed a single time. J is TRBJ2-7 and V is TRBV18; 8 bases line up with TRBD1. This CDR3 has 15 amino acids. J gave up 5 bases and V 3 bases, and 9 bases lay outside the gene matches. In germline, CDR1 is KGHSH, CDR2 LQKENI. The CDR3 DNA reads TGTGCCAGCTCACCTAGGACAGGGACCTCTCACGAGCAGTACTTC. Translating gives CASSPRTGTSHEQYF.

V is TRBV7-6 and J is TRBJ1-2; 8 bases line up with TRBD1. Germline trimming cut 4 bases from V and 4 bases from J; bases unmatched to any gene: 5. This CDR3 comprises 14 residues. Germline-derived CDR1 and CDR2 are SGHVS and FNYEAQ. The CDR3 region has the DNA TGTGCCAGCAGCTGGGGGGGACAGGCCTATGGCTACACCTTC. Its protein product is CASSWGGQAYGYTF.

J is TRBJ2-1 and V is TRBV5-1; a possible D gene is TRBD1 (6 bases). There are 16 residues in the CDR3. Germline V lookup: CDR1 SGHRS, CDR2 YFSETQ. The ends were cut back, 3 bases at V and 5 bases at J, with 18 bases in the middle. The CDR3 reads CASSSAGTLVNNEQFF. CDR3 DNA sequence: TGCGCCAGCAGCTCGGCCGGGACACTGGTCAACAATGAGCAGTTCTTC.

This chain connects TRBV5-1 to TRBJ2-5, with D perhaps TRBD2 (6 bases). V lost 2 bases and J lost 1, with 9 bases in between. From germline, CDR1 is SGHRS and CDR2 YFSETQ. This CDR3 has 14 amino acids. In nucleotides, the CDR3 is TGCGCCAGCAGCTTCCGGGACTCCCAAGAGACCCAGTACTTC. Translation gives CASSFRDSQETQYF.

The chain couples TRBV19 to TRBJ1-2; 7 bases are shared with TRBD1. CDR3 length: 14 residues. Trimming cost V 5 bases and J 0 bases; bases outside gene matches: 3. Per germline, CDR1 LNHDA and CDR2 SQIVND (reference sequence). CDR3 loop: CASSAGTANYGYTF. The CDR3 bases are TGTGCCAGTAGTGCCGGGACAGCTAACTATGGCTACACCTTC.

The genes are TRBV9 and TRBJ1-6; maybe TRBD1 (5 bases). CDR1 and CDR2 from the germline V gene are SGDLS and YYNGEE. V lost 0 bases and J lost 12, with 7 bases in between. The CDR3 is 12 amino acids. The DNA of the CDR3 is TGTGCCAGCAGCGTAGTAACAGGACCCCTCCACTTT. Protein sequence: CASSVVTGPLHF.

The chain joins TRBV4-1 to TRBJ2-3; 12 positions agree with TRBD2. The CDR3 totals 18 residues. With 0 bases clipped from V and 6 bases from J, the junction kept 10 bases outside the gene matches. CDR1 and CDR2 (germline): MGHRA, YSYEKL. CDR3 DNA sequence: TGCGCCAGCAGCCAAGAGGGGGCTAGCGGGGGGGCAGGGGATACGCAGTATTTT. It is translated as CASSQEGASGGAGDTQYF.

The chain links TRBV6-6 to TRBJ1-3; D not resolved. The CDR3 contains 13 residues. Per germline, CDR1 MNHNY and CDR2 SVGAGI (reference sequence). Between the trimmed V and J ends, which lost 5 bases and 4 bases, there was a span of 9 bases. This chain's CDR3 is CASSRGLGNTIYF. CDR3 nucleotides: TGTGCCAGCAGTAGAGGACTGGGAAACACCATATATTTT.

This clone is a singleton in its sample. The V call is TRBV13, the J call TRBJ2-2; 9 bases map to TRBD1. The V gene's germline CDR1 is PRHDT and CDR2 FYEKMQ (reference sequence). There are 14 residues in the CDR3. V lost 5 bases, J lost 7 bases, and 5 bases stayed unmatched. The CDR3 reads CASSLLTGGGELFF. The CDR3 DNA reads as TGTGCCAGCAGCCTACTGACAGGGGGCGGGGAGCTGTTTTTT.

This sequence joins TRBV30 and TRBJ1-6; 7 bases are a match to TRBD1. The CDR3 sequence is 19 residues long. The ends lost 0 bases at V and 5 bases at J; junction bases unmatched: 16. In germline, CDR1 is GTSNPN, CDR2 SVGIG (reference sequence). As DNA, the CDR3 is TGTGCCTGGAGTGTCCCCGCCCTACTAGGACAGGCGCATAATTCACCCCTCCACTTT. It yields the protein CAWSVPALLGQAHNSPLHF.

The chain links TRBV19 to TRBJ1-1, with 7 bases aligning to TRBD1. The CDR3 consists of 18 residues. Germline-derived CDR1 and CDR2 are LNHDA and SQIVND (reference sequence). Trimming cost V 5 bases and J 1 base; bases outside gene matches: 16. The CDR3 sequence: CASSPLQGGSLRNTEAFF. Written as DNA, the CDR3 is TGTGCCAGTAGTCCCCTCCAGGGGGGCTCGCTTAGGAACACTGAAGCTTTCTTT. Filled out from reference TRBV19 and TRBJ1-1, the complete variable domain reads DGGITQSPKYLFRKEGQNVTLSCEQNLNHDAMYWYRQDPGQGLRLIYYSQIVNDFQKGDIAEGYSVSREKKESFPLTVTSAQKNPTAFYLCASSPLQGGSLRNTEAFFGQGTRLTVV.

V gene TRBV2 combines with J gene TRBJ2-7; D remains ambiguous. Germline V gene lookup returns CDR1 SNHLY and CDR2 FYNNEI. The CDR3 contains 15 residues. Deletions cut 2 bases from V and 2 bases from J, with 13 bases between. DNA of the CDR3: TGTGCCAGCAGTGAAACGGCAGCCCGGGCCTACGAGCAGTACTTC. It translates to CASSETAARAYEQYF.

The chain has TRBV6-5 and TRBJ2-1; 8 bases fit TRBD2. The CDR3 runs 13 residues. V lost 6 bases and J lost 6; bases outside the gene matches: 4. CDR1 is MNHEY and CDR2 is SVGAGI in the germline V gene. The CDR3 spells CASRGREGNEQFF. CDR3 nucleotides: TGTGCCAGCAGAGGACGGGAGGGCAATGAGCAGTTCTTC.